This entry lists 5 T cell receptor beta chains sequenced from one sample in a study of CD8 T cells in Susac syndrome. RNA amounts of about 0.5 to 1 ug underwent reverse transcription with random hexamers. TCRdb called the immunoSEQ multiplex PCR reads again in MiXCR, with one record for every CDR3 protein. The sample lists fewer than 95,000 distinct CDR3 sequences; approximately 96% were seen once. Source material: CD8+ T cells from PBMCs. All receptors derive from a human donor with Susac syndrome.

The genes are TRBV27 and TRBJ1-2; D call uncertain. The CDR3 is 13 residues long. Germline CDR1 is MNHEY and CDR2 is SMNVEV (reference sequence). V was clipped by 6 bases and J by 5 bases, with 13 bases between them. For the CDR3, the DNA is TGTGCCAGCAGCCTCGGACCGCTGTATGGCTACACCTTC. Translated, it gives CASSLGPLYGYTF.

The chain has TRBV7-2 and TRBJ1-1, with 7 bases that match TRBD1. The CDR3 is 13 amino acids. The germline gives CDR1 SGHTA, CDR2 FQGNSA. J was trimmed by 3 bases and V by 6 bases; bases with no gene match: 4. The CDR3 sequence: CASRLTGDTEAFF. Written as DNA, the CDR3 is TGTGCCAGCAGACTTACAGGGGACACTGAAGCTTTCTTT.

This clonotype was detected only once. The chain joins TRBV4-3 to TRBJ2-5, with a weak D call TRBD1 (6 bases). V was clipped by 2 bases and J by 4 bases, with 8 bases between them. The CDR3 spans 13 residues. Germline values: CDR1 LGHNA, CDR2 YSLEER. Written as DNA, the CDR3 is TGCGCCAGCAGCCAATCGGACAGAGAGACCCAGTACTTC. It specifies CASSQSDRETQYF.

This chain uses TRBV27 with TRBJ1-2; D uncertain. Germline assignment: CDR1 MNHEY and CDR2 SMNVEV (reference sequence). With 3 bases removed from V and 8 bases from J, the gap between germline ends came to 13 bases. The CDR3 is made up of 13 amino acids. The CDR3 nucleotides read TGTGCCAGCAGTTTCACCGATTATGGAGGCTACACCTTC. It yields the protein CASSFTDYGGYTF.

The V call is TRBV14, the J call TRBJ1-2; 7 bases line up with TRBD1. V gave up 4 bases and J gave up 0 bases; unmatched junction bases: 8. This CDR3 region has 16 residues. Looked up from germline, CDR1 is SGHDN and CDR2 is FVKESK. CDR3 nucleotide sequence: TGTGCCAGCAGCCCTGGGACAGCAATCGCTAACTATGGCTACACCTTC. Its protein is CASSPGTAIANYGYTF.